This T cell receptor (beta chain) was found in a study of blood T cell repertoires in COVID-19. Study at large: Material from acute and convalescent COVID-19 was sourced from the United States, Italy and Spain. PBMCs, B-cell-depleted T cells, or T cells provided the cDNA or gDNA that made up the material.

This clone has just one count. The CDR3 has 15 residues. The germline V gene encodes CDR1 MNHEY and CDR2 SVGEGT. V lost 6 bases to trimming and J lost 3 bases, with 17 bases between them. Under the authors' procedure: Researchers report that nucleated cell counts were estimated from reference gene primer amplification. Sequencing used immunoSEQ multiplex PCR; TCRdb keeps in-frame clones, though not all of them. The V and J calls and clone size are taken from that table; D and trimming were inferred from the DNA. This repertoire shows 130,000 or so clones, about four fifths found once; its top ten account for about 18%.

The V call is TRBV6-2 or TRBV6-3, the J call TRBJ1-1, with a possible D match to TRBD1 (6 bases). What was sequenced was peripheral blood. The clonotype originates from a woman older than 75 with acute or convalescent COVID-19. The CDR3 DNA is TGTGCCAGCAGCCTACGGCGGACAGACCACACTGAAGCTTTCTTT. This codes for CASSLRRTDHTEAFF.